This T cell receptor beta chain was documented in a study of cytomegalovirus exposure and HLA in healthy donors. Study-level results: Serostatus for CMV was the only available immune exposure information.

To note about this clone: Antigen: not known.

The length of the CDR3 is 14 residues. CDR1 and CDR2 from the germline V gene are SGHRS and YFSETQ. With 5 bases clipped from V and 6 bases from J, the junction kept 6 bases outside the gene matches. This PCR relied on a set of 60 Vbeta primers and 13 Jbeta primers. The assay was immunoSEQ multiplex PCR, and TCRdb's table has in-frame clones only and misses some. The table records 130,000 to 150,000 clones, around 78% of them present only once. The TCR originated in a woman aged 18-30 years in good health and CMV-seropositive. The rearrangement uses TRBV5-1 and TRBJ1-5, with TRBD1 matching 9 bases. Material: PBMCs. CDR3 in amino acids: CASRWTGAGQPQHF. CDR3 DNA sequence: TGCGCCAGCAGGTGGACAGGGGCGGGTCAGCCCCAGCATTTT.